This entry is about one T cell receptor beta chain. The source of the sample is a study of blood T cell repertoires in COVID-19. Turning to the study itself: Samples of COVID-19 (acute and convalescent) were obtained from the United States, Italy and Spain. T cells, B-cell-depleted T cells, or PBMCs supplied cDNA or gDNA.

Produced via immunoSEQ multiplex PCR; TCRdb's table is partial and in-frame only. The table shows approximately 150,000 clones, with about nine tenths occurring only once. Germline values: CDR1 SGHAT, CDR2 FQNNGV. Unmatched junction bases numbered 8, after V lost 5 bases and J lost 4 bases. CDR3 length: 15 amino acids. This chain connects TRBV11-2 to TRBJ1-2, with TRBD1 matching over 9 bases. The sequenced sample was peripheral blood. The receptor's source is a woman between 50 and 59 years old with acute or convalescent COVID-19. CDR3 loop: CASSGGTGLSYGYTF. CDR3 DNA sequence: TGTGCCAGCAGCGGAGGGACAGGGCTATCCTATGGCTACACCTTC.